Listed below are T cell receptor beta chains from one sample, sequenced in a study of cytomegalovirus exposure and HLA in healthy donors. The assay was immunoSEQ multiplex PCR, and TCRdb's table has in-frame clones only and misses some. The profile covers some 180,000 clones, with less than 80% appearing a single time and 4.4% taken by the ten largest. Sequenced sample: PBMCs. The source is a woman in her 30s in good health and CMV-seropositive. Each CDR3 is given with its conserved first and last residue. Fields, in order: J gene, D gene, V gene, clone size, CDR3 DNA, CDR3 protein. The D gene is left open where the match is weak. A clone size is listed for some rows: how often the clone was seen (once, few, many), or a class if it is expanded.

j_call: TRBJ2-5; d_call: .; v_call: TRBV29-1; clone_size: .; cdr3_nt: TGCAGCGTTGAATTGGGCAGGGGTGGAGAGACCCAGTACTTC; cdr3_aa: CSVELGRGGETQYF
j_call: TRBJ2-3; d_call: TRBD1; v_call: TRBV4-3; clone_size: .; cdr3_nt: TGCGCCAGCAGCCAAGCTTGGGGGGACAGGGGCACAGATACGCAGTATTTT; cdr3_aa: CASSQAWGDRGTDTQYF
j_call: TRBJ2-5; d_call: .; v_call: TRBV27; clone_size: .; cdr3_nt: TGTGCCAGCAGCAAACCACACAGGTCGAACCAAGAGACCCAGTACTTC; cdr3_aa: CASSKPHRSNQETQYF
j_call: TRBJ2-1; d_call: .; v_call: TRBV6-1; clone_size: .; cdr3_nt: TGTGCCAGCGTCAGGGGTGATGAGCAGTTCTTC; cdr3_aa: CASVRGDEQFF
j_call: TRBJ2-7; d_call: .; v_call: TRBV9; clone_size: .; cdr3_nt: TGTGCCAGCAGCGCCCGGGGAGCAGGCTACGAGCAGTACTTC; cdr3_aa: CASSARGAGYEQYF
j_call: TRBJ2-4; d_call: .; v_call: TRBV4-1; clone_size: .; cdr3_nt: TGCGCCAGCAGCCAAGAAGGCAGCGGGCGGGATAGGGCCAAAAACATTCAGTACTTC; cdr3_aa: CASSQEGSGRDRAKNIQYF
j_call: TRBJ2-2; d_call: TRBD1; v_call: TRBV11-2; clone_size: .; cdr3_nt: TGTGCCAGCAGCTTGGGGCAGGGGGCCACCGGGGAGCTGTTTTTT; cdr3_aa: CASSLGQGATGELFF
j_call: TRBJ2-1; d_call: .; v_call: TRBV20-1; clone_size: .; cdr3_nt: TGCAGTGCTAGAGTACAGAATGAGCAGTTCTTC; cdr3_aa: CSARVQNEQFF
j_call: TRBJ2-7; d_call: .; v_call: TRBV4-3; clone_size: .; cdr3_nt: TGCGCCAGCAGCCAGACAGTTTTTTCAACCTACGAGCAGTACTTC; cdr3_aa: CASSQTVFSTYEQYF
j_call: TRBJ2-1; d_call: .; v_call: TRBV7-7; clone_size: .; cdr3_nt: TGTGCCAGCAGCTTACAACCACCGCGGGACTCGGGGCGCAATGAGCAGTTCTTC; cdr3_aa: CASSLQPPRDSGRNEQFF
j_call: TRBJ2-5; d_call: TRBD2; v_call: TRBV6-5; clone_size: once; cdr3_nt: TGTGCCAGCAGTTCCCCGGGACTAGGAAAGACCCAGTACTTC; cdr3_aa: CASSSPGLGKTQYF
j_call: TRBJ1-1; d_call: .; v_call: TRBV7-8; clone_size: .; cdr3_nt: TGTGCCAGCAGAATGAGGACAGATGAAGCTTTCTTT; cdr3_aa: CASRMRTDEAFF
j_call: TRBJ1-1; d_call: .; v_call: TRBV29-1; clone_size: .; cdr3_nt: TGCAGCGTGACACATTTGGACACTGAAGCTTTCTTT; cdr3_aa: CSVTHLDTEAFF
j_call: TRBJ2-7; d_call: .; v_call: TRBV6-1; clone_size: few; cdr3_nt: TGTGCCAGCAGTGAATATATGGGGGCGAGTGGGAACGAGCAGTACTTC; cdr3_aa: CASSEYMGASGNEQYF
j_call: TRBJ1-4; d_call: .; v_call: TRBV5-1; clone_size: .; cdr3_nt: TGCGCCAGCAGTACCGGTACAGGGACAGAAAAACTGTTTTTT; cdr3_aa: CASSTGTGTEKLFF
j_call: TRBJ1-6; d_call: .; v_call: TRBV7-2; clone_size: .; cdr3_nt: TGTGCCAGCAGCCCAGAAGGAGGCTATAATTCACCCCTCCACTTT; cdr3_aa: CASSPEGGYNSPLHF
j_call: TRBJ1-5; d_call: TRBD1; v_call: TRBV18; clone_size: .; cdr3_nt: TGTGCCAGCTCACGGTTGCCGGGACAGGGGGCCCTTAGCAATCAGCCCCAGCATTTT; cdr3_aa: CASSRLPGQGALSNQPQHF
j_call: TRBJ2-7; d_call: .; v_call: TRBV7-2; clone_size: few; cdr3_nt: TGTGCCAGCAGCTTAGCTGGTGGCAGGGTCTACGAGCAGTACTTC; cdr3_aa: CASSLAGGRVYEQYF
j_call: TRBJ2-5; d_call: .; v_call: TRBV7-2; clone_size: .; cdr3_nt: TGTGCCAGCAGCTTATTCAGGGAAGAGACCCAGTACTTC; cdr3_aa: CASSLFREETQYF
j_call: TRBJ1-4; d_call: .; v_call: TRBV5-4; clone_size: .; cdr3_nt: TGTGCCAGCAGCTTGGCTCGGACTGGTGAAAAACTGTTTTTT; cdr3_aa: CASSLARTGEKLFF
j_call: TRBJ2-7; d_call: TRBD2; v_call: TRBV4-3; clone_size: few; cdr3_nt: TGCGCCAGCAGCCAAGATACTAGCGGGGTATACGAGCAGTACTTC; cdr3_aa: CASSQDTSGVYEQYF
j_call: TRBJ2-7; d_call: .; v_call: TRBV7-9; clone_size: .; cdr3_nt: TGTGCCAGCAGCCCTACGGAGGGACCCTACGAGCAGTACTTC; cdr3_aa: CASSPTEGPYEQYF
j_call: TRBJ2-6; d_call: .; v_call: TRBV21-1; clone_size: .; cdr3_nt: TGTGCCAGCAGCAGACAACCGACGACTAGCGGGAGCACCACGTCTGGGGCCAACGTCCTGACTTTC; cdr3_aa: CASSRQPTTSGSTTSGANVLTF
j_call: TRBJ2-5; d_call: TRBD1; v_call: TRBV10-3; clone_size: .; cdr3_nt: TGTGCCACGACAGGGAACCAAGAGACCCAGTACTTC; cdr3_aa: CATTGNQETQYF
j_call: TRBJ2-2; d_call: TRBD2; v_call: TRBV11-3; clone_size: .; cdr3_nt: TGTGCCAGCAGCTTCCATAGGCCTAGCGGGACCGGGGAGCTGTTTTTT; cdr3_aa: CASSFHRPSGTGELFF